This T cell receptor beta chain was recorded in a study of Ad26.COV2.S vaccination and SARS-CoV-2 variants. CDR3 length: 15 residues. The ends were cut back, 2 bases at V and 5 bases at J, with 15 bases in the middle. Per the germline V gene, CDR1 is MNHEY and CDR2 is SVGAGI. Indicated treatment: some 19 received Ad26.COV2.S at low or high dose, single or two shots; 5 received placebo; per-sample allocation not given. Vaccine and placebo recipients were sampled on day 63 after the first injection. A note on this clone: Its antigen is still unknown.

Data came from immunoSEQ multiplex PCR; TCRdb stores just in-frame clones and leaves some out. The data contain 350,000 to 450,000 clones, about nine tenths of them singletons. Study-wide results and limits: Analyses that measured TCR breadth and depth may have underestimated total T cell responses. Participants in the vaccine arm had higher spike-specific TCR breadth; placebo recipients had lower.

This rearrangement joins TRBV6-5 to TRBJ1-2; D may be TRBD1 (6 bases). The receptor's source is a person between 18 and 65 years old who received the Ad26.COV2.S COVID-19 vaccine or a placebo. Sequences were derived from peripheral blood, sampled in a trial of Ad26.COV2.S vaccine versus placebo. CDR3 region: CASSYGSGAPYGYTF. Here the CDR3 DNA reads TGTGCCAGCAGTTACGGTTCGGGGGCTCCATATGGCTACACCTTC.